This T cell receptor (beta chain) was recovered during a study of OX40 agonist ivuxolimab in advanced cancers. On the study more broadly: The patients got ivuxolimab, which is an agonistic anti-OX40 (CD134) antibody.

Measured with immunoSEQ multiplex PCR; TCRdb has only the in-frame clones, and not every one. Of roughly 62,000 clones listed, roughly 84% are singletons. Study-level results: Specificity for antigen went undetermined in the expanded peripheral T cells.

This clone was counted a single time. Its antigen is still unknown. Germline lookup yields CDR1 MNHNY and CDR2 SVGAGI (reference sequence). With 5 bases clipped from V and 3 bases from J, the junction kept 5 bases outside the gene matches. The CDR3 is 14 amino acids. The specimen comprised CD4+ or CD8+ T cells sorted from blood, sampled in a trial of the OX40 agonist ivuxolimab. The chain combines TRBV6-6 with TRBJ2-7, with 9 bases matching TRBD2. The sequence was collected from an adult with an advanced solid tumor such as melanoma, head and neck, liver or kidney cancer. The CDR3 is CASSGSGRVYEQYF. The CDR3 DNA follows: TGTGCCAGCAGTGGTAGCGGGAGAGTCTACGAGCAGTACTTC.